A selection of T cell receptor beta chains follows, all from one sample in a study of CD8+CD57+ T cells in acquired aplastic anemia. TCRdb processed the reads anew with MiXCR; each CDR3 protein has one entry. The sample includes about 200,000 distinct CDR3 sequences, about 60% of them seen just once. Sequencing was performed on sorted CD4+, CD8+, or CD8+CD57+ T cells (not recorded which) from PBMCs. Receptors were obtained from a human donor with aplastic anemia. Both conserved end residues are part of each CDR3. The D gene is left open where the match is weak. Only some rows state a clone size, as once, few, many or a class for expanded clones.

abundance	d_gene	v_gene	j_gene	CDR3aa	CDR3nt
many	TRBD2	TRBV10-1	TRBJ2-2	CASSDMRGGLYTGELFF	TGCGCCAGCAGTGATATGCGGGGGGGCTTGTACACCGGGGAGCTGTTTTTT
NA	TRBD1	TRBV19	TRBJ1-2	CASNTGGLYGYTF	TGTGCCAGTAACACAGGGGGCCTATATGGCTACACCTTC
few	NA	TRBV24-1	TRBJ1-2	CATSDRTANYGYTF	TGTGCCACCAGTGACCGGACAGCTAACTATGGCTACACCTTC
NA	NA	TRBV5-1	TRBJ1-2	CASSSVPRSGYTF	TGCGCCAGCAGCTCCGTCCCCAGGTCTGGCTACACCTTC
NA	TRBD2	TRBV2	TRBJ2-7	CASSGTSGKDEQYF	TGTGCCAGCAGCGGGACTAGCGGGAAGGACGAGCAGTACTTC
NA	TRBD1	TRBV7-9	TRBJ1-1	CASRYQTGTTEASF	TGTGCCAGCAGATACCAGACAGGGACCACTGAAGCTTCCTTT
few	TRBD2	TRBV29-1	TRBJ2-3	CSVARLAGVTDTQYF	TGCAGCGTTGCCCGACTAGCGGGAGTGACAGATACGCAGTATTTT
NA	TRBD1	TRBV9	TRBJ2-7	CASSVGQTPSEQYF	TGTGCCAGCAGCGTGGGACAGACTCCCTCCGAGCAGTACTTC
many	TRBD1	TRBV15	TRBJ1-2	CATSRTGTNYGYTF	TGTGCCACCAGCAGGACAGGGACTAACTATGGCTACACCTTC
NA	NA	TRBV18	TRBJ1-6	CASSPSLRGNSPLHF	TGTGCCAGCTCACCATCCCTGCGGGGCAATTCACCCCTCCACTTT
few	NA	TRBV5-1	TRBJ1-4	CASSFGGESEKLFF	TGCGCCAGCAGCTTCGGAGGAGAGAGCGAAAAACTGTTTTTT
NA	TRBD2	TRBV6-1	TRBJ2-7	CASSEVGRTSDEQYF	TGTGCCAGCAGTGAAGTAGGAAGGACTAGCGACGAGCAGTACTTC
NA	TRBD1	TRBV13	TRBJ1-2	CASSLGQVPNYGYTF	TGTGCCAGCAGCCTCGGACAGGTACCCAACTATGGCTACACCTTC
NA	TRBD2	TRBV20-1	TRBJ2-3	CSARPTSGRGTDTQYF	TGCAGTGCTAGACCGACTAGCGGGAGGGGGACAGATACGCAGTATTTT